What follows are 13 T cell receptor beta chains derived from one specimen sequenced in a study of STAT3 mutations in large granular lymphocyte leukemia. Regarding the study as a whole: Every T-LGLL patient had at least one immunodominant TCRbeta clonotype.

Here immunoSEQ multiplex PCR was the method, and the copy in TCRdb shows in-frame clones only, minus some. Of about 42,000 clones listed, around 80% were seen once; the top ten hold 0.4% to 0.55%. No cognate antigen is known for these TCRs. The sequenced sample consisted of PBMCs. Every receptor here comes from a human donor with T large granular lymphocyte leukemia. Some clones in this sample may be carry-over from other donors' samples.

This chain joins TRBV2 and TRBJ1-5; 8 bases match TRBD1. Looked up from germline, CDR1 is SNHLY and CDR2 is FYNNEI. Trimming at V came to 4 bases and at J to 11 bases, leaving 13 bases not matched to a gene. This CDR3 comprises 15 residues. The CDR3 loop reads CASSADRAKIRAQHF. CDR3 DNA sequence: TGTGCCAGCAGTGCGGACAGGGCTAAAATCAGGGCCCAGCATTTT.

This rearrangement joins TRBV2 to TRBJ2-2; D perhaps matches TRBD1 (6 bases). V lost 6 bases and J 5 bases, leaving 10 bases between the germline ends. Germline CDR1 is SNHLY and CDR2 is FYNNEI. This CDR3 has 13 amino acids. The CDR3 bases are TGTGCCAGCAGCGGGACAATTACCGGGGAGCTGTTTTTT. This translates into CASSGTITGELFF.

The chain combines TRBV5-1 with TRBJ1-4, with no clear D. Germline lookup yields CDR1 SGHRS and CDR2 YFSETQ. The CDR3 covers 18 residues. V was clipped by 0 bases and J by 8 bases, with 23 bases between them. CDR3 sequence reads: CASSLAYRGQSPGEKLFF. The CDR3 DNA reads as TGCGCCAGCAGCTTGGCTTACAGAGGCCAGTCACCGGGCGAAAAACTGTTTTTT.

The chain has TRBV5-1 and TRBJ2-2, with 9 bases aligning to TRBD1. V gave up 0 bases and J gave up 5 bases; unmatched junction bases: 5. The germline V gene has CDR1 SGHRS and CDR2 YFSETQ. The CDR3 sequence is 16 residues long. The CDR3 bases are TGCGCCAGCAGCTTGGCCACAGGGGGCCGAACCGGGGAGCTGTTTTTT. It specifies CASSLATGGRTGELFF. The whole variable domain, remainder taken from reference TRBV5-1 and TRBJ2-2, is KAGVTQTPRYLIKTRGQQVTLSCSPISGHRSVSWYQQTPGQGLQFLFEYFSETQRNKGNFPGRFSGRQFSNSRSEMNVSTLELGDSALYLCASSLATGGRTGELFFGEGSRLTVL.

The chain joins TRBV7-9 to TRBJ2-7; D assignment may be TRBD1 or TRBD2 (6 bases each). Trimming cost V 0 bases and J 6 bases, with 15 bases left between them. Germline V gene lookup returns CDR1 SEHNR and CDR2 FQNEAQ (reference sequence). The CDR3 contains 15 residues. The CDR3 DNA sequence: TGTGCCAGCAGCTTAGCGAGGGGGGTAGAAGGCGAGCAGTACTTC. Translation: CASSLARGVEGEQYF.

V usage is TRBV19 and J usage is TRBJ1-2, with D possibly being TRBD1 (5 bases). V was pared by 3 bases and J by 4 bases, with 9 bases between. Per the germline V gene, CDR1 is LNHDA and CDR2 is SQIVND (reference sequence). The CDR3 contains 13 residues. CDR3: CASSIQGPYGYTF. The CDR3 coding sequence is TGTGCCAGTAGTATTCAGGGCCCCTATGGCTACACCTTC.

The chain employs TRBV5-4 and TRBJ1-2, with TRBD1 matching 8 bases. Germline CDR1 and CDR2: SGHNT and YYREEE (reference sequence). Losses at the gene ends were 4 bases for V and 4 bases for J; bases not matched to a gene: 6. This CDR3 is 14 amino acids long. CDR3: CASSPQGQAYGYTF. The CDR3 DNA is TGTGCCAGCAGCCCACAGGGACAGGCCTATGGCTACACCTTC.

The chain recombines TRBV10-2 with TRBJ1-6; D not resolved. The CDR3 contains 12 residues. Trimming left V 6 bases short and J 9 bases short, with 9 bases between. Germline V CDR1 and CDR2: WSHSY, SAAADI. CDR3 nucleotides: TGCGCCAGCAGCGTCGGGAGTTCACCCCTCCACTTT. Encoded protein: CASSVGSSPLHF.

The V and J genes are TRBV18 and TRBJ2-3; 9 nucleotides align to TRBD2. This CDR3 has 18 amino acids. Per the germline V gene, CDR1 is KGHSH and CDR2 is LQKENI. V dropped 0 bases and J dropped 2; count of bases not matched to a gene: 9. CDR3 in DNA: TGTGCCAGCTCACCACCCTTGGCTAGCGGGGACTACACAGATACGCAGTATTTT. The encoded protein is CASSPPLASGDYTDTQYF.

This chain uses TRBV29-1 with TRBJ2-7, with D unclear. The CDR3 is 14 residues long. The V gene's germline CDR1 is SQVTM and CDR2 ANQGSEA. V lost 3 bases, J lost 1 base, and 13 bases lay in between. The CDR3 loop reads CSVDSGPPSYEQYV. DNA of the CDR3: TGCAGCGTTGATTCCGGACCACCTTCCTACGAGCAGTACGTC.

Concerning this clone: An end of the junction differs from the germline gene, which may be a read error. The chain carries TRBV7-2 and TRBJ1-2; tentatively, D is TRBD1 (5 bases). CDR3 length: 14 amino acids. CDR1 and CDR2 from the germline V gene are SGHTA and FQGNSA. Here the CDR3 reads CAISHPGQFYGYTF. DNA for the CDR3: TGTGCCATCAGCCACCCGGGGCAGTTTTATGGCTACACCTTC.

The sample holds one count of this clone. The chain joins TRBV5-4 to TRBJ1-1, with 10 nucleotides matching TRBD1. The CDR3 loop spans 15 amino acids. V gave up 3 bases and J gave up 6 bases; unmatched junction bases: 8. Germline loops: CDR1 SGHNT, CDR2 YYREEE (reference sequence). CDR3 protein: CASSYGTGAHAEAFF. In DNA, the CDR3 is TGTGCCAGCAGCTACGGGACAGGGGCTCACGCTGAAGCTTTCTTT.

The rearrangement links TRBV7-2 to TRBJ2-7; 7 bases map to TRBD2. J was trimmed by 4 bases and V by 6 bases; bases with no gene match: 6. The CDR3 length is 13 residues. Per the germline V gene, CDR1 is SGHTA and CDR2 is FQGNSA. DNA of the CDR3: TGTGCCAGCAGACCGGGACTACAATACGAGCAGTACTTC. Residues: CASRPGLQYEQYF.